This is a list of T cell receptor beta chains from one sample in a study of blood T cell repertoires in COVID-19. The data were produced by immunoSEQ multiplex PCR, yet TCRdb's version contains in-frame clones alone and is incomplete. The repertoire consists of approximately 350,000 clones, with more than 75% occurring once and the leading ten covering less than 3.5%. The material sequenced was peripheral blood. These receptors were obtained from a young woman who had recovered from COVID-19. The CDR3 runs from the conserved cysteine through the conserved F or W.

CDR3 length | J gene | V gene | CDR3 protein
16 | TRBJ1-2 | TRBV29-1 | CSVLPDTPFPHYGYTF
15 | TRBJ1-1 | TRBV18 | CASSPQRTGYTEAFF
15 | TRBJ2-3 | TRBV18 | CASSPFAQVEDTQYF
12 | TRBJ1-4 | TRBV7-8 | CASSPGGEKLFF
15 | TRBJ2-5 | TRBV24-1 | CATSGPGGAQETQYF
12 | TRBJ1-1 | TRBV5-6 | CASSLTGDEAFF
13 | TRBJ2-2 | TRBV5-4 | CASSEDFTGELFF
15 | TRBJ1-2 | TRBV7-2 | CASSATGGIDYGYTF
15 | TRBJ2-3 | TRBV2 | CASKNRGSGGDTQYF
15 | TRBJ1-2 | TRBV27 | CASSRDPAGERGYTF
15 | TRBJ2-3 | TRBV10-3 | CAISESGTEQDTQYF
16 | TRBJ1-3 | TRBV7-2 | CASSLAGGFAGNTIYF
15 | TRBJ1-2 | TRBV4-1 | CASSQMTGGSYGYTF
16 | TRBJ2-1 | TRBV4-3 | CASSQDEGLAGGLQFF
14 | TRBJ1-1 | TRBV6-2/TRBV6-3 | CASSHPQKYTEAFF
18 | TRBJ1-3 | TRBV7-9 | CASYTTSGQGVSGNTIYF
16 | TRBJ1-3 | TRBV7-2 | CASSPRRGAPGNTIYF
15 | TRBJ2-6 | TRBV6-5 | CASSYAQTGANVLTF
17 | TRBJ2-2 | TRBV11-3 | CASSFRGLGANTGELFF
14 | TRBJ2-3 | TRBV7-2 | CASSFGPHGDTQYF
15 | TRBJ2-1 | TRBV25-1 | CASTRAGSSYNEQFF
15 | TRBJ1-4 | TRBV11-2 | CASSRQGGVNEKLFF
15 | TRBJ2-3 | TRBV19 | CASRSRGHDTDTQYF
13 | TRBJ2-3 | TRBV11-3 | CASSSGTEDTQYF
14 | TRBJ1-5 | TRBV6-5 | CASSYSGEGQPQHF
15 | TRBJ1-1 | TRBV12-5 | CASGLELGGNTEAFF
14 | TRBJ1-1 | TRBV11-3 | CASSSEGVNTEAFF
15 | TRBJ1-1 | TRBV20-1 | CSASEEAAMNTEAFF
16 | TRBJ2-3 | TRBV12-5 | CASGFERERGTDTQYF
13 | TRBJ2-2 | TRBV7-2 | CASRNRATGELFF
15 | TRBJ1-5 | TRBV7-6 | CASSLDPGSSQPQHF
15 | TRBJ2-3 | TRBV27 | CASSLGTGHTDTQYF
13 | TRBJ2-1 | TRBV30 | CAWRTLAGHEQFF
13 | TRBJ2-2 | TRBV7-5 | CARTQGSPGELFF
16 | TRBJ2-2 | TRBV4-3 | CASSQDPGRNTGELFF
16 | TRBJ2-3 | TRBV28 | CASSLAGQGAGDTQYF
13 | TRBJ1-4 | TRBV7-9 | CASSLGTFEKLFF
19 | TRBJ2-3 | TRBV10-3 | CAIKKTGMVAGGSTDTQYF
16 | TRBJ2-1 | TRBV5-4 | CASSSGVGRSYNEQFF
16 | TRBJ2-2 | TRBV5-4 | CASSSGLAGDIGELFF